This T cell receptor beta chain was captured by sequencing in a study of human T cells and chemical hapten exposure. MiXCR, applied by TCRdb to the RACE reads, yields one record per CDR3 protein. The sample contains tens of thousands of distinct CDR3 sequences, nearly 4.5% of which appear only once. Documented time point: healthy volunteer bleed at 2 weeks. From whole blood left unfractionated, total RNA was extracted. Many counts were recorded for this clonotype. The sequencing sample was made of whole blood. This clonotype was obtained from a human donor in good health. Some clones in this sample may be carry-over from other donors' samples.

The CDR3 spells CATQSLGAIVNQPQHF. For the CDR3, the DNA is TGTGCCACCCAGAGTCTTGGGGCCATCGTCAATCAGCCCCAGCATTTT. The gene calls are TRBV6-1 and TRBJ1-5, with D possibly matching TRBD1 (5 bases). The CDR3 extends over 16 amino acids. V was trimmed by 10 bases and J by 3 bases, leaving 22 bases between them. The germline V gene has CDR1 MNHNS and CDR2 SASEGT.